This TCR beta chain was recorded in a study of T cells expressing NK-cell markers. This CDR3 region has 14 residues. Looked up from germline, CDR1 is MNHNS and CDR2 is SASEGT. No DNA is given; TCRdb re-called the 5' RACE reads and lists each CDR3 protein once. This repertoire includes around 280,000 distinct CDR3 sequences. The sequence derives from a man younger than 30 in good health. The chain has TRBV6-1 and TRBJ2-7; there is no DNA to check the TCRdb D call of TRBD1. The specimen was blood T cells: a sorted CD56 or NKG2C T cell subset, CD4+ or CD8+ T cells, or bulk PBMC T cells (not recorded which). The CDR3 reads CASTAGTVTYEQYF.